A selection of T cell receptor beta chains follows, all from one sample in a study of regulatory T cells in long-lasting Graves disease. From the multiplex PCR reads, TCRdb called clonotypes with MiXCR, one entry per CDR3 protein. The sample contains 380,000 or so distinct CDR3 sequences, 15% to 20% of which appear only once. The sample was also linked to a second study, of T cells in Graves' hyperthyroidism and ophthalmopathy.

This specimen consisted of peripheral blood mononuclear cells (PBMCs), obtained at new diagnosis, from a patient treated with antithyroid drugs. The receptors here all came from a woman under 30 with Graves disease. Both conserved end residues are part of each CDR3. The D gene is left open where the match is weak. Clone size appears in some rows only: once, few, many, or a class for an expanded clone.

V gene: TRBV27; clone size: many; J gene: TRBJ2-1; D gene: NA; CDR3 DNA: TGTGCCAGCAGTACAGACCATCGGAGTAGGAGGAATGAGCAGTTCTTC; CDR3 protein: CASSTDHRSRRNEQFF
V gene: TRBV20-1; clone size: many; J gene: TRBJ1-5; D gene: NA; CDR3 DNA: TGCAGTGCTAGCGGGTTAAGGGCCAATCAGCCCCAGCATTTT; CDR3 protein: CSASGLRANQPQHF
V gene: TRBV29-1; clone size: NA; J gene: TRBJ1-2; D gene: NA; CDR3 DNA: TGCAGCGTTGGCCAGCAGGACGGCTACACCTTC; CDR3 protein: CSVGQQDGYTF
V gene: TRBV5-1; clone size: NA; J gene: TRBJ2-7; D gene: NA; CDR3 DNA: TGCGCCAGCAGCTTGCAGAGTAGGGGCTACGAGCAGTACTTC; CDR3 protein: CASSLQSRGYEQYF
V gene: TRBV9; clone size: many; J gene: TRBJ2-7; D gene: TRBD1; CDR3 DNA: TGTGCCAGCAGCGTAGGAACCCAGGGGGCGGACTACGAGCAGTACTTC; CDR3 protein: CASSVGTQGADYEQYF
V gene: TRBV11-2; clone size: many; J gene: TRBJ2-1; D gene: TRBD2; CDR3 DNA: TGTGCCAGCAGCCCCTTAAGCGGGAGGGCCGGGGATGAGCAGTTCTTC; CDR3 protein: CASSPLSGRAGDEQFF
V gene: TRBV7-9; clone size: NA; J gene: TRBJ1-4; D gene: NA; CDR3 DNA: TGTGCCAGCAGCCAACCTGGGCGGGAAAAACTGTTTTTT; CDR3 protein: CASSQPGREKLFF
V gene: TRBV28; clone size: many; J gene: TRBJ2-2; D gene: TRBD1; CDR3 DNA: TGTGCCAGCAGACCCGGGACAGCGAACACCGGGGAGCTGTTTTTT; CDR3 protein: CASRPGTANTGELFF
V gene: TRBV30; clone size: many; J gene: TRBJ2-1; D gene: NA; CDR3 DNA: TGTGCCTGGAGTGTAATTGAGCAGTTCTTC; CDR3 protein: CAWSVIEQFF
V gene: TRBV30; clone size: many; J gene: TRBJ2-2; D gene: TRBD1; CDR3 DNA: TGTGCCTGGAGGAGCAGGGGGCGCGACGGGGAGCTGTTTTTT; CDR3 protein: CAWRSRGRDGELFF
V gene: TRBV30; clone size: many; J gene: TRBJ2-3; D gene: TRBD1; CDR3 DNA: TGTGCCTGGAGTCCGGGACAGGGATCAGATACGCAGTATTTT; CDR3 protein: CAWSPGQGSDTQYF
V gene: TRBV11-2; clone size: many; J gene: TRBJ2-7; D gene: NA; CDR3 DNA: TGTGCCAGCAGCTTAGAATATGCAGGGGGGACCTACGAGCAGTACTTC; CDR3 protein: CASSLEYAGGTYEQYF
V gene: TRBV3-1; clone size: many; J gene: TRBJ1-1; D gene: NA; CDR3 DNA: TGTGCCAGCAGCCCCGATGGGGGGATGGGCACTGAAGCTTTCTTT; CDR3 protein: CASSPDGGMGTEAFF
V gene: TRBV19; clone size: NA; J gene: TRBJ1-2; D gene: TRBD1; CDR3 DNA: TGTGCCAGTAGTGCTCCACAGGGGCGTTATTATGGCTACACCTTC; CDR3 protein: CASSAPQGRYYGYTF
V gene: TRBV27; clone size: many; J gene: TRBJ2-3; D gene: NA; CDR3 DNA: TGTGCCAGCAGTCCATCCCTGGATACGCAGTATTTT; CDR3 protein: CASSPSLDTQYF
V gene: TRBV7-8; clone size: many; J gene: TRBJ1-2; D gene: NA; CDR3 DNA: TGTGCCAGCAGCCCGGGACTAACGGGGGAAGGCTACACCTTC; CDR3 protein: CASSPGLTGEGYTF
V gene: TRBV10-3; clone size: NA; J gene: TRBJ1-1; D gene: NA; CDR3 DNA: TGTGCCATCAGCCGGGGAAATGCTCCTGAAGCTTTCTTT; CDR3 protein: CAISRGNAPEAFF
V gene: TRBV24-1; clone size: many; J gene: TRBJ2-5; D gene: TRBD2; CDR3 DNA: TGTGCCACCAGTCCTAGCGGGAGGGAAGAGACCCAGTACTTC; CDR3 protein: CATSPSGREETQYF
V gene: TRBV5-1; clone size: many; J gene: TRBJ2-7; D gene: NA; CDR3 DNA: TGCGCCAGCAGCTTGTCCCCGACAGGATGGAGGACCTACGAGCAGTACTTC; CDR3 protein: CASSLSPTGWRTYEQYF
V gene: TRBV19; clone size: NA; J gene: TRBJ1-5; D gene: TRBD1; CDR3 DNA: TGTGCCAGTAGTGGCCAGGGGGGGCCCCAGCATTTT; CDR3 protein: CASSGQGGPQHF
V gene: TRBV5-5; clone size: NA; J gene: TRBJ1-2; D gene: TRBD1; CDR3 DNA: TGTGCCAGCAGCTTGGCCATGACAGGGGACTATGGCTACACCTTC; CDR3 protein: CASSLAMTGDYGYTF
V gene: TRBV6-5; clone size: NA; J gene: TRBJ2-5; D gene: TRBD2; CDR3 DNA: TGTGCCAGCAGTTACTCAGGACTAGCGGGAGGGCCAGAGACCCAGTACTTC; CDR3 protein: CASSYSGLAGGPETQYF
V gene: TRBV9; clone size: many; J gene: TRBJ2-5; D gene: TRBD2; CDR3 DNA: TGTGCCAGCAGCCCCGGCGGGGGGGGGGAAGAGACCCAGTACTTC; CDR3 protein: CASSPGGGGEETQYF
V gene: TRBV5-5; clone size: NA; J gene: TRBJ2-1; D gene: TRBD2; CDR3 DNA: TGTGTCGGCAGCCCGGGACTAGCGGCTTACAATGAGCAGTTCTTC; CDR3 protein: CVGSPGLAAYNEQFF
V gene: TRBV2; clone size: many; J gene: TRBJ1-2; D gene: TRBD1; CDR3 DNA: TGTGCCAGCAGTCAAACAGGGGACCCCTCCTATGGCTACACCTTC; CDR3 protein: CASSQTGDPSYGYTF